This T cell receptor (beta chain) was identified in a study of identifying expanded T cells in peripheral blood. The CDR3 length is 14 residues. With 7 bases removed from V and 0 bases from J, the gap between germline ends came to 10 bases. CDR1 MNHEY and CDR2 SVGAGI come from the germline V gene. TCRdb's table, derived via immunoSEQ multiplex PCR, lists solely in-frame clones and lacks some. This table holds about 84,000 clones, approximately 83% found once. The clonotype originates from a person aged 18 to 75 in good health. What was sequenced was blood. The chain is built from TRBV6-5 and TRBJ1-3, with D hard to call. CDR3 sequence (DNA): TGTGCCAGCATGCCGAACGGCTCTGGAAACACCATATATTTT. Its translation: CASMPNGSGNTIYF.